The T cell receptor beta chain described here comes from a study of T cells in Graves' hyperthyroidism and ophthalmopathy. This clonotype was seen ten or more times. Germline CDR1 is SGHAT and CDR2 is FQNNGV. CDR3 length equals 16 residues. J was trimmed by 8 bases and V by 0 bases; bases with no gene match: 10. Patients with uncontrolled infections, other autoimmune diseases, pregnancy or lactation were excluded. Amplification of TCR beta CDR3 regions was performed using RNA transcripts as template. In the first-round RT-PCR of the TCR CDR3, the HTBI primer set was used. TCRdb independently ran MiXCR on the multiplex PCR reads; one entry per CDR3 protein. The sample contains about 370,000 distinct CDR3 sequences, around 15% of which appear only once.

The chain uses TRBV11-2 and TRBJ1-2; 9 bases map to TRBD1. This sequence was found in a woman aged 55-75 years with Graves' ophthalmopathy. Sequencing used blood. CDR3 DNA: TGTGCCAGCAGCTTAGATCGATTTGGGACAGGGAGCGGCTACACCTTC. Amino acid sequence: CASSLDRFGTGSGYTF. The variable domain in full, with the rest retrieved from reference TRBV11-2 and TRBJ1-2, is EAGVAQSPRYKIIEKRQSVAFWCNPISGHATLYWYQQILGQGPKLLIQFQNNGVVDDSQLPKDRFSAERLKGVDSTLKIQPAKLEDSAVYLCASSLDRFGTGSGYTFGSGTRLTVV.